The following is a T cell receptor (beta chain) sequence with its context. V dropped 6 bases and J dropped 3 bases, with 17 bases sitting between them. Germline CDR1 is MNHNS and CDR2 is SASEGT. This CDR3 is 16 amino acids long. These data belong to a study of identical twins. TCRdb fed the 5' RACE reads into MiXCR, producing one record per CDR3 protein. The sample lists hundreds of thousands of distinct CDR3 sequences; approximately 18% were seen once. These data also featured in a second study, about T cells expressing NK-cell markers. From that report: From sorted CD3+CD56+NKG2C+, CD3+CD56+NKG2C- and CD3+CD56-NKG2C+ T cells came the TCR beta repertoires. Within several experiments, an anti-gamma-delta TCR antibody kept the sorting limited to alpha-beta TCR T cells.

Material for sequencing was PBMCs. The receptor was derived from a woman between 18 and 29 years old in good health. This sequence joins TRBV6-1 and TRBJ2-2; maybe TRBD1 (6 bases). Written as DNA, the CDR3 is TGTGCCAGCAGCTCAAACAGGGAGCCTTACACCGGGGAGCTGTTTTTT. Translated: CASSSNREPYTGELFF.